The text below deals with one TCR beta chain. Profiling relied on immunoSEQ multiplex PCR, and the TCRdb table lists in-frame clones only, not all of them. The profile shows about 270,000 clones, over 75% of them singletons. The cohort comprised adults aged roughly 18 to 95 years residing in approximately 25 US areas. Participants' reported clinical history set cohort assignment. The sample comes from a study of blood T cell repertoires in COVID-19. Sequencing was carried out using PBMCs or T cells enriched from blood (not recorded which). The TCR sequence derives from a man aged 18 to 29 who had recovered from COVID-19.

CDR3 in amino acids: CAWSVRGLALNEQFF. CDR3 sequence (DNA): TGTGCCTGGAGTGTACGGGGACTAGCATTGAATGAGCAGTTCTTC. This chain uses TRBV30 with TRBJ2-1; 9 nucleotides match TRBD2. J gave up 7 bases and V 0 bases, and 7 bases lay outside the gene matches. CDR1 and CDR2 (germline): GTSNPN, SVGIG (reference sequence). The CDR3 is made up of 15 amino acids.